This T cell receptor beta chain was retrieved from a study of Ad26.COV2.S vaccination and SARS-CoV-2 variants. Trimming removed 9 bases at V and 11 bases at J, with 16 bases between. The CDR3 totals 11 residues. Germline lookup yields CDR1 SGHAT and CDR2 FQNNGV. Regarding treatment: 15 to 20 received Ad26.COV2.S at low or high dose, single or two shots; 5 received placebo; per-sample allocation not given. At day 63 after the first vaccine or placebo injection, samples were drawn. Clones were sequenced by immunoSEQ multiplex PCR, and TCRdb holds only the in-frame ones, with some missing. The table lists under 550,000 clones, more than 75% of them singletons, with 3.6% in the top ten.

This TCR came from a person between 18 and 60 years old who received the Ad26.COV2.S COVID-19 vaccine or a placebo. The chain joins TRBV11-2 to TRBJ2-5, with D perhaps TRBD1 or TRBD2 (5 bases each). This material consisted of peripheral blood, taken in a trial of Ad26.COV2.S vaccine versus placebo. The CDR3 loop reads CASGSSGLQYF. The CDR3 DNA follows: TGTGCCAGTGGCTCGTCGGGGCTACAGTACTTC.